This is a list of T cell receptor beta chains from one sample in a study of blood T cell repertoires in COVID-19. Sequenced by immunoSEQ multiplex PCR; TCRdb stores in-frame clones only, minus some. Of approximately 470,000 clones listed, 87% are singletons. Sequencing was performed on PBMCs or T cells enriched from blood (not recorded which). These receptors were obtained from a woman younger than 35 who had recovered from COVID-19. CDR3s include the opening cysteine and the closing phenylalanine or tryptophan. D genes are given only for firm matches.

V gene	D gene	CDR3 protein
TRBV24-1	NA	CATSGGGAPYNEQFF
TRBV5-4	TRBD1	CASSQDRGNSPLHF
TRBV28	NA	CASSFGEQPQHF
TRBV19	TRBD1	CASSSKTADRAYEQYF
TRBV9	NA	CASSLLRYPYGYTF
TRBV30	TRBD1	CAWSADRGQGYTF
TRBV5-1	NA	CASSLTSGTGTDTQYF
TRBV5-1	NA	CASRDSGSYEQYF
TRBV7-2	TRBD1	CASSLGQGADTQYF
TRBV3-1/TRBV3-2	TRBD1	CASSRDRGLGREAFF
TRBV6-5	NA	CASSYSGGLSNQPQHF
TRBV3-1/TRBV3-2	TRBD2	CASSQLRTSGEETQYF
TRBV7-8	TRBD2	CASRGTSGTSSTDTQYF
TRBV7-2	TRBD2	CASSPPAGANNEQFF
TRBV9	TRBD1	CASSGTGGTYEQYF
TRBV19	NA	CASSIAAGGELFF
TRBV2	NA	CASSERGGETIYSGGYTF
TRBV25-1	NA	CASSADMNTEAFF
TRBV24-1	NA	CATRRAAPVYGYTF
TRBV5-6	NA	CASSLSSEGDTQYF
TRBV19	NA	CASSIQSSTEAFF
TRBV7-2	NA	CASSYFEDTQYF
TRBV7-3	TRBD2	CASSLNQLAGGGSYNEQFF
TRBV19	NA	CASSPHGDTGELFF
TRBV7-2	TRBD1	CASSRGLVGQGGNRGYTF
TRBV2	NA	CASSGGTPNTGELFF
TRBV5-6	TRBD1	CASSTDMGQASGYTF
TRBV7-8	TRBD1	CASSLVMWTGGEEVYGYTF
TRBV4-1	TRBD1	CASSQRQGVVGELFF
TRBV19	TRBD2	CASSPGTSGFYTDTQYF
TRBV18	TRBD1	CASSPTGAGGSYNSPLHF
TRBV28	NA	CASIQGSSGNTIYF
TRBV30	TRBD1	CAWSPETYGTGGNWVYEQYF
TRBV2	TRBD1	CASSSRGPTNEKLFF
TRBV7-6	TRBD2	CASSSLGPGSGYYNEQFF
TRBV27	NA	CASSLRTAYEQYF
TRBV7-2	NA	CASSWAKNTEAFF
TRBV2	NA	CASSPLPISEQFF
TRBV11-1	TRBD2	CASRMAGGETQYF
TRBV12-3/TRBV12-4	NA	CASSPGQPYEQYF
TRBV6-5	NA	CASSPGGTSGELFF
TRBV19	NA	CAIGPKRNTIYF
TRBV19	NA	CASKNHQEGNTEAFF
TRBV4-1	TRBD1	CASSQSVLYRGKTDTQYF
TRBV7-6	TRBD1	CASSLGGGKETQYF
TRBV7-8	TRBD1	CASSSGQAFQYF
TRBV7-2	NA	CASSSRVGPQHF
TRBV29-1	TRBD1	CSARSQGADGELFF
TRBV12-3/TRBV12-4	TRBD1	CASNNRGLSEAFF
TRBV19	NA	CASSTRQEDSPLHF
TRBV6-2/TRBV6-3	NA	CASSYRAGLLDGETQYF
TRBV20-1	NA	CSASFGQGISNSPLHF
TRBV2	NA	CASSVGGEGYGYTF
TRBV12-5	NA	CASGLQDQETQYF
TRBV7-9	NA	CASSRTGAPYNSPLHF
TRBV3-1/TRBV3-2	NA	CASSLSGSSYNEQFF
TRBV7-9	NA	CASSLASREQYF
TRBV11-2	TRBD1	CASSLGQGRGLNGYTF
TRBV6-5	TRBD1	CAIDRDDTEAFF
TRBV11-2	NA	CASSLAVPHYGYTF